Listed below are T cell receptor beta chains from one sample, sequenced in a study of early T cells in non-severe SARS-CoV-2 infection. TCRdb processed the 5' RACE reads anew with MiXCR; each CDR3 protein has one entry. The sample holds approximately 81,000 distinct CDR3 sequences, roughly 5.7% seen once. Source material: whole blood. The receptors were sampled from an adult who was a healthcare worker with PCR-confirmed SARS-CoV-2 infection or an uninfected control (not recorded which). CDR3s include the opening cysteine and the closing phenylalanine or tryptophan. The D gene is left open where the match is weak. Clone size is not always given. Where it is, it says once, few, many or a class for expanded clones.

D gene | J gene | clone size | V gene | CDR3 protein | CDR3 DNA
- | TRBJ1-6 | many | TRBV12-3/TRBV12-4 | CASSFVPLFLHF | TGTGCCAGCAGTTTTGTCCCGTTATTCCTCCACTTT
TRBD2 | TRBJ2-1 | few | TRBV7-2 | CASSKYSGSSYNEQFF | TGTGCCAGCAGCAAGTATAGCGGGAGCTCCTACAATGAGCAGTTCTTC
- | TRBJ2-2 | many | TRBV9 | CASSVLATANTGELFF | TGTGCCAGCAGCGTTTTGGCGACAGCGAACACCGGGGAGCTGTTTTTT
- | TRBJ1-4 | many | TRBV28 | CASSLTPANEKLFF | TGTGCCAGCAGTTTAACCCCAGCGAATGAAAAACTGTTTTTT
- | TRBJ1-2 | - | TRBV3-2 | CASSQADSFGIYGYTF | TGTGCCAGCAGCCAAGCCGACTCGTTCGGGATCTATGGCTACACCTTC
TRBD1 | TRBJ1-3 | many | TRBV7-9 | CASSLARTGSRNTIYF | TGTGCCAGCAGCTTAGCGAGGACAGGGTCAAGAAACACCATATATTTT
- | TRBJ2-2 | many | TRBV29-1 | CSVARGTGELFF | TGCAGCGTTGCGCGCGGCACCGGGGAGCTGTTTTTT
- | TRBJ1-2 | many | TRBV7-2 | CASSHRQSPYGYTF | TGTGCCAGCAGCCACCGACAGAGCCCCTATGGCTACACCTTC
- | TRBJ2-2 | many | TRBV5-8 | CASSELSGLTGELFF | TGTGCCAGCAGCGAGCTTTCTGGATTGACCGGGGAGCTGTTTTTT
- | TRBJ1-6 | - | TRBV20-1 | CSASKTGIVSYNSPLHF | TGCAGTGCTAGCAAGACAGGAATAGTCTCCTATAATTCACCCCTCCACTTT
- | TRBJ1-1 | many | TRBV12-3/TRBV12-4 | CASRDTRAEAFF | TGTGCCAGCAGGGACACTAGGGCTGAAGCTTTCTTT
TRBD1 | TRBJ2-2 | few | TRBV15 | CATSRDPQGASGELFF | TGTGCCACCAGCAGAGATCCCCAGGGGGCGTCCGGGGAGCTGTTTTTT
- | TRBJ2-2 | - | TRBV2 | CASRLTGVYTGELFF | TGTGCCAGCAGGCTGACAGGAGTATACACCGGGGAGCTGTTTTTT
- | TRBJ2-1 | - | TRBV11-2 | CASNPTRTGNEQFF | TGTGCCAGCAACCCTACCAGGACTGGCAATGAGCAGTTCTTC
- | TRBJ2-2 | many | TRBV7-9 | CAIPLRGETGELFF | TGTGCCATCCCATTGAGGGGGGAGACCGGGGAGCTGTTTTTT
TRBD2 | TRBJ2-1 | many | TRBV7-9 | CASSHTAGVSYNEQFF | TGTGCCAGCAGCCACACGGCGGGGGTCTCCTACAATGAGCAGTTCTTC
TRBD2 | TRBJ2-1 | many | TRBV28 | CASSSPSGGVDEQFF | TGTGCCAGCAGCTCCCCTAGCGGGGGGGTGGATGAGCAGTTCTTC
TRBD1 | TRBJ2-1 | - | TRBV5-4 | CASSLRGPYNEQFF | TGTGCCAGCAGCTTGAGGGGGCCCTACAATGAGCAGTTCTTC
- | TRBJ2-1 | few | TRBV10-2 | CASSSTQGNEQFF | TGCGCCAGCAGTTCAACCCAAGGGAATGAGCAGTTCTTC
TRBD2 | TRBJ2-3 | many | TRBV11-3 | CASSLGAGEGTDTQYF | TGTGCCAGCAGCTTAGGGGCGGGAGAGGGCACAGATACGCAGTATTTT
- | TRBJ2-7 | many | TRBV6-2/TRBV6-3 | CASRPIGGSYEQYF | TGTGCCAGCAGACCGATAGGAGGGTCCTACGAGCAGTACTTC
- | TRBJ2-3 | few | TRBV2 | CASSGAITDTQYF | TGTGCCAGCAGTGGGGCAATCACAGATACGCAGTATTTT
TRBD1 | TRBJ2-5 | - | TRBV6-5 | CASSYSTGVEETQYF | TGTGCCAGCAGTTACTCTACAGGGGTTGAAGAGACCCAGTACTTC
- | TRBJ1-6 | many | TRBV15 | CATSRGWPLNSPLHF | TGTGCCACCAGCAGAGGGTGGCCCCTTAATTCACCCCTCCACTTT
- | TRBJ2-2 | many | TRBV7-2 | CASSLGAGAGELFF | TGTGCCAGCAGCTTAGGGGCAGGGGCCGGGGAGCTGTTTTTT
- | TRBJ2-3 | - | TRBV10-3 | CAIRGSSTDTQYF | TGTGCCATCAGAGGGAGTTCGACAGATACGCAGTATTTT
- | TRBJ2-6 | many | TRBV7-9 | CASTSNRGTGANVLTF | TGTGCCAGCACCAGCAACCGGGGTACTGGGGCCAACGTCCTGACTTTC
- | TRBJ2-1 | few | TRBV5-1 | CASSLGANYNEQFF | TGCGCCAGCAGCTTGGGGGCCAACTACAATGAGCAGTTCTTC
- | TRBJ2-1 | many | TRBV20-1 | CSASDSAENYNEQFF | TGCAGTGCCTCCGACAGCGCAGAAAATTACAATGAGCAGTTCTTC
TRBD1 | TRBJ2-7 | few | TRBV10-3 | CAISEGQGTYEQYF | TGTGCCATCAGTGAGGGACAGGGTACCTACGAGCAGTACTTC
TRBD1 | TRBJ1-1 | many | TRBV7-2 | CASSQNRALTGGPSGAFF | TGTGCCAGCAGCCAAAACCGGGCCTTAACAGGGGGCCCTTCGGGAGCTTTCTTT
TRBD1 | TRBJ2-6 | - | TRBV18 | CASSPSAGQGGTGANVLTF | TGTGCCAGCTCACCATCGGCCGGACAGGGAGGAACTGGGGCCAACGTCCTGACTTTC
TRBD1 | TRBJ2-1 | few | TRBV29-1 | CSVASGTGYNEQFF | TGCAGCGTAGCCTCCGGGACAGGCTACAATGAGCAGTTCTTC
- | TRBJ2-7 | - | TRBV18 | CASSPSWDYEQYF | TGTGCCAGCTCACCATCCTGGGACTACGAGCAGTACTTC
- | TRBJ1-5 | many | TRBV6-1 | CASSVNRDLPQHF | TGTGCCAGCAGTGTAAACCGGGACTTGCCCCAGCATTTT
- | TRBJ2-7 | many | TRBV7-2 | CASRGGGPFAEQYF | TGTGCCAGCCGTGGGGGGGGGCCCTTCGCCGAGCAGTACTTC
TRBD2 | TRBJ2-5 | many | TRBV18 | CASSKGLAGETQYF | TGTGCCAGCTCAAAAGGACTAGCGGGAGAGACCCAGTACTTC
TRBD2 | TRBJ2-5 | few | TRBV5-1 | CASSFRLAGGQETQYF | TGCGCCAGCAGCTTCCGACTAGCGGGGGGCCAAGAGACCCAGTACTTC